Listed below are T cell receptor beta chains from one sample, sequenced in a study of beta chain features in type 1 diabetes. The table came from immunoSEQ multiplex PCR; TCRdb's copy has only in-frame clones and leaves some out. The sample holds under 900,000 clones; 17% are singletons and the top ten take 0.02% to 0.025%. The source material was naive CD4+ T cells from blood. The receptors were gathered from a woman aged 18-29 years in good health. Both conserved end residues are part of each CDR3. Each record gives: J gene, clone size, D gene, V gene, CDR3 DNA, CDR3 protein. The D gene is left open where the match is weak. Clone size, where shown, is once, few, many, or a class for clones that have expanded.

J gene: TRBJ2-1; clone size: .; D gene: .; V gene: TRBV29-1; CDR3 DNA: TGCAGCGCTGCAAAGACACAAAGAGCGAATGAGCAGTTCTTC; CDR3 protein: CSAAKTQRANEQFF
J gene: TRBJ1-2; clone size: few; D gene: .; V gene: TRBV6-5; CDR3 DNA: TGTGCCAGCAGTTCTCAGGGCCATGGCTACACCTTC; CDR3 protein: CASSSQGHGYTF
J gene: TRBJ2-3; clone size: few; D gene: .; V gene: TRBV6-5; CDR3 DNA: TGTGCCAGCAGTTTCACAAGGGATACGCAGTATTTT; CDR3 protein: CASSFTRDTQYF
J gene: TRBJ2-3; clone size: few; D gene: .; V gene: TRBV27; CDR3 DNA: TGTGCCAGCAGTATCCGGGACAAAGACACAGATACGCAGTATTTT; CDR3 protein: CASSIRDKDTDTQYF
J gene: TRBJ2-1; clone size: few; D gene: .; V gene: TRBV5-1; CDR3 DNA: TGCGCCAGCAGCTTGGAATTAGGGGACTACAATGAGCAGTTCTTC; CDR3 protein: CASSLELGDYNEQFF
J gene: TRBJ2-7; clone size: few; D gene: .; V gene: TRBV2; CDR3 DNA: TGTGCCAGCAATCGAAGGACCCGGGGCGAGCAGTACTTC; CDR3 protein: CASNRRTRGEQYF
J gene: TRBJ2-7; clone size: .; D gene: .; V gene: TRBV6-6; CDR3 DNA: TGTGCCAGCAGTTCCGTAACTGTTCAAACCTACGAGCAGTACTTC; CDR3 protein: CASSSVTVQTYEQYF
J gene: TRBJ2-2; clone size: few; D gene: .; V gene: TRBV29-1; CDR3 DNA: TGCAGCGTTGGTTTTCAGGGAGACACCGGGGAGCTGTTTTTT; CDR3 protein: CSVGFQGDTGELFF
J gene: TRBJ2-2; clone size: .; D gene: .; V gene: TRBV7-2; CDR3 DNA: TGTGCCAGCAGCTTAGATCTGGGGGTTTGGGTAAACACCGGGGAGCTGTTTTTT; CDR3 protein: CASSLDLGVWVNTGELFF
J gene: TRBJ2-3; clone size: .; D gene: .; V gene: TRBV10-3; CDR3 DNA: TGTGCCAGCTCAGCGGGAGATACGCAGTATTTT; CDR3 protein: CASSAGDTQYF
J gene: TRBJ2-1; clone size: .; D gene: TRBD1; V gene: TRBV7-8; CDR3 DNA: TGTGCCAGCAGCTTAGTTGGACAGGGTCTCAATGAGCAGTTCTTC; CDR3 protein: CASSLVGQGLNEQFF
J gene: TRBJ1-2; clone size: .; D gene: TRBD1; V gene: TRBV27; CDR3 DNA: TGTGCCAGCTGTACAGGGGGCGGATATGGCTACACCTTC; CDR3 protein: CASCTGGGYGYTF
J gene: TRBJ2-1; clone size: few; D gene: TRBD2; V gene: TRBV15; CDR3 DNA: TGTGCCACCAGCAGAAGGACTAGCCCCCTCAATGAGCAGTTCTTC; CDR3 protein: CATSRRTSPLNEQFF
J gene: TRBJ2-2; clone size: few; D gene: TRBD2; V gene: TRBV9; CDR3 DNA: TGTGCCAGCAGCGATACGGGGACTAGCGGGAGAGGGGAGCTGTTTTTT; CDR3 protein: CASSDTGTSGRGELFF